These 3 T cell receptor beta chains share one sample of origin, sequenced in a study of CD8 T cells in Susac syndrome (dated by TCRdb to between 2019 and 2020). Libraries came from the immunoSEQ multiplex PCR assay. RNA was extracted using the RNeasy kit, and about 0.5 to 1 ug of the RNA was reverse transcribed with random hexamers. TCRdb trimmed the raw reads at Q25, called clones with MiXCR and kept productive beta chains. One record per CDR3 amino acid sequence lists the most common genes and DNA. The sample has about 190,000 distinct CDR3 sequences on record, 85% to 95% of them singletons. The biggest ten clones account for about 0.1% of the sample. The specimen sequenced was CD4+ T cells from PBMCs. The receptors derive from a human donor in good health.

This chain links TRBV11-2 with TRBJ1-2; D gene ambiguous. Trimming stripped 4 bases from V and 10 bases from J, with 13 bases between. Germline-derived CDR1 and CDR2 are SGHAT and FQNNGV. The CDR3 consists of 12 residues. In DNA form, the CDR3 reads TGTGCCAGCAGCTCGGCCTGGGATGTCTACACCTTC. Translation: CASSSAWDVYTF.

The chain couples TRBV7-9 to TRBJ2-3; TRBD1 matches 8 bases. There are 15 residues in the CDR3. Germline lookup yields CDR1 SEHNR and CDR2 FQNEAQ (reference sequence). V shed 4 bases and J 5 bases; nucleotides not matched to a gene: 8. The CDR3 DNA follows: TGTGCCAGCAGCTCCCCAGGGGGCGGAGGAGATACGCAGTATTTT. Translation gives CASSSPGGGGDTQYF. Filled out from reference TRBV7-9 and TRBJ2-3, the complete variable domain reads DTGVSQNPRHKITKRGQNVTFRCDPISEHNRLYWYRQTLGQGPEFLTYFQNEAQLEKSRLLSDRFSAERPKGSFSTLEIQRTEQGDSAMYLCASSSPGGGGDTQYFGPGTRLTVL.

In its sample, this clonotype was seen once. This chain links TRBV24-1 with TRBJ2-1, with 8 bases lining up with TRBD2. Germline V gene data show CDR1 as KGHDR and CDR2 as SFDVKD. Trimming took 5 bases from V and 6 from J; bases not matched to a gene: 8. The CDR3 covers 15 residues. In nucleotides, the CDR3 is TGTGCCACCAGTGGGTCCGGGAGGGCTCCCAATGAGCAGTTCTTC. Its protein product is CATSGSGRAPNEQFF.